The next 3 T cell receptor beta chains were all read from a single sample in a study of Ad26.COV2.S vaccination and SARS-CoV-2 variants. Specified treatment: roughly 20 received Ad26.COV2.S at low or high dose, single or two shots; a few received placebo; per-sample allocation not given. Sampling happened 63 days after the first vaccine or placebo injection. TCRdb keeps only in-frame clones here, not all; method: immunoSEQ multiplex PCR. The table lists about 680,000 clones, around 92% of them singletons. The sample was peripheral blood, taken in a trial of Ad26.COV2.S vaccine versus placebo. These receptors originate from a person between 18 and 59 years old who received the Ad26.COV2.S COVID-19 vaccine or a placebo.

This clone was detected once. The sample has other DNA sequences that encode this CDR3 too. This sequence joins TRBV27 and TRBJ2-1; no definite D call. V dropped 5 bases and J dropped 1 base, with 6 bases sitting between them. CDR3 size: 13 residues. Looked up from germline, CDR1 is MNHEY and CDR2 is SMNVEV (reference sequence). The CDR3 region is CASSLSSYNEQFF. CDR3 bases: TGTGCCAGCAGTCTTAGTTCCTACAATGAGCAGTTCTTC.

The chain combines TRBV2 with TRBJ2-6; the D call may be TRBD1 or TRBD2 (5 bases each). The CDR3 contains 15 residues. Germline V gene data show CDR1 as SNHLY and CDR2 as FYNNEI. V dropped 6 bases and J dropped 0 bases, with 9 bases sitting between them. DNA of the CDR3: TGTGCCAGCAGGGGGGAGTCCTCTGGGGCCAACGTCCTGACTTTC. Protein: CASRGESSGANVLTF. Combining the CDR3 with reference TRBV2 and TRBJ2-6 gives the whole variable domain EPEVTQTPSHQVTQMGQEVILRCVPISNHLYFYWYRQILGQKVEFLVSFYNNEISEKSEIFDDQFSVERPDGSNFTLKIRSTKLEDSAMYFCASRGESSGANVLTFGAGSRLTVL.

The chain recombines TRBV19 with TRBJ2-7; a possible D gene is TRBD1 (6 bases). Looked up from germline, CDR1 is LNHDA and CDR2 is SQIVND (reference sequence). This CDR3 has 15 residues. The V and J ends lost 3 bases and 0 bases respectively, with 12 bases between them. CDR3 loop: CASSILQGNSYEQYF. CDR3 sequence (DNA): TGTGCCAGTAGTATCCTACAGGGAAACTCCTACGAGCAGTACTTC.